These 3 T cell receptor beta chains were sequenced from one sample in a study of T cells in Graves' hyperthyroidism and ophthalmopathy (dated by TCRdb to 2018 to 2020). Library preparation was by multiplex PCR. The reads were generated on an Illumina HiSeq 2000. TCR beta CDR3 regions were amplified from RNA transcripts. A first-round RT-PCR of the TCR CDR3 used the HTBI primer set with the Qiagen OneStep RT-PCR kit. The raw public reads went through TCRdb reprocessing: fastp at Q25, MiXCR clone calling, in-frame beta chains kept. Entries that share a CDR3 protein sequence are merged under the most common genes and DNA. This sample gives roughly 200,000 distinct CDR3 sequences in total; roughly 18% of them show up just once. Together, the top ten hold roughly two fifths of the sample. The sequencing input was blood. The receptors were sampled from a man in his forties with Graves' hyperthyroidism.

For the CDR3, the DNA is TGTGCCTGGAGTGTAATTGGACAGCTTAAGTACTTC. Protein sequence: CAWSVIGQLKYF. The V call is TRBV30, the J call TRBJ2-5; perhaps TRBD1 as D (6 bases). The CDR3 loop spans 12 amino acids. Germline V gives CDR1 GTSNPN, CDR2 SVGIG (reference sequence). Trimming took off 0 bases at V and 12 bases at J, with 14 bases between the two ends.

This clonotype was found many times. The rearrangement uses TRBV30 and TRBJ2-3; D ambiguous. This CDR3 is built from 13 residues. Germline CDR1 is GTSNPN and CDR2 is SVGIG (reference sequence). The V end was cut by 0 bases, the J end by 8 bases, with 12 bases between. For the CDR3, the DNA is TGTGCCTGGAGTGTAACAGAGAGGAGTACGCAGTATTTT. It yields the protein CAWSVTERSTQYF.

This clonotype was recorded at least ten times. This chain joins TRBV5-1 and TRBJ1-1; maybe TRBD1 (5 bases). Germline-derived CDR1 and CDR2 are SGHRS and YFSETQ. This CDR3 spans 14 amino acids. The V end lost 4 bases, the J end lost 2 bases, and 12 bases lay between the germline ends. CDR3 protein: CASSARGGNTEAFF. Here the CDR3 DNA reads TGCGCCAGCAGCGCCCGGGGGGGAAACACTGAAGCTTTCTTT.